Below, one T cell receptor beta chain is given with its context. This sample was taken from a study of sequential checkpoint blockade in melanoma. Documented treatment: randomized to nivolumab then ipilimumab (arm A) or the reverse (arm B). TCRdb's table, derived via immunoSEQ multiplex PCR, lists solely in-frame clones and lacks some. Here the sample spans 20,000 to 25,000 clones, around 80% being singletons. CDR1 and CDR2 from the germline V gene are MNHEY and SVGAGI. The CDR3 has 15 residues. V lost 0 bases and J lost 3, with 12 bases in between. The receptor was derived from a human donor with melanoma. The rearrangement links TRBV6-5 to TRBJ2-7; TRBD2 is a possible D gene (6 bases). Sample: CD8+ T cells sorted from blood (inferred from file names), taken from a patient given nivolumab and ipilimumab in sequence. The CDR3 sequence is CASSYSILGGYEQYF. The CDR3 DNA reads TGTGCCAGCAGTTACTCGATACTGGGAGGCTACGAGCAGTACTTC.